A selection of T cell receptor beta chains follows, all from one sample in a study of shared clonotypes between healthy human individuals. Clones were read by immunoSEQ multiplex PCR, and TCRdb kept only the in-frame ones, dropping some. This sample has approximately 2,300,000 clones, with around 92% found just once. Material: naive CD4+ T cells from PBMCs. The source is a man aged 18-30 years in good health. Some clones in this sample may be carry-over from other donors' samples. Each CDR3 is given with its conserved first and last residue. Fields, in order: D gene, J gene, V gene, clone size, CDR3 DNA, CDR3 protein. A D gene is named only where the DNA matches it firmly. Size tells how often a clone was seen (once, few, many) or the class of an expanded clone, and some rows leave it out.

TRBD1 | TRBJ1-5 | TRBV27 | - | TGTGCCAGCAGTTCCATCGACAGGGGGCGCGTTCAGCCCCAGCATTTT | CASSSIDRGRVQPQHF
- | TRBJ1-2 | TRBV30 | few | TGTGCCTGGAGTCCTTCGGGGGGTAAGGACCATGGCTACACCTTC | CAWSPSGGKDHGYTF
- | TRBJ1-2 | TRBV28 | few | TGTGCCAGCTCCATAAGGGACGTTTATGGCTACACCTTC | CASSIRDVYGYTF
- | TRBJ2-2 | TRBV28 | - | TGTGCCAGCAGTGTCGGACAGCACACCGGGGAGCTGTTTTTT | CASSVGQHTGELFF
- | TRBJ2-2 | TRBV30 | - | TGTGCCTGGACTCAACAGGAGCTAAACACCGGGGAGCTGTTTTTT | CAWTQQELNTGELFF
TRBD1 | TRBJ1-2 | TRBV18 | - | TGTGCCAGCTCACCACGCGGCAGGGGGAATGATGGCTACACCTTC | CASSPRGRGNDGYTF
- | TRBJ1-4 | TRBV5-1 | - | TGCGCCAGCAGCTTGTTTTTGCAGGGGTCGGATGAAAAACTGTTTTTT | CASSLFLQGSDEKLFF
- | TRBJ2-7 | TRBV18 | - | TGTGCCAGCTCACCAACCCCTGTTAACGAGCAGTACTTC | CASSPTPVNEQYF
- | TRBJ2-5 | TRBV6-5 | - | TGTGCCAGCACCGGGACGGCCCATCTTGGGACCCAGTACTTC | CASTGTAHLGTQYF
- | TRBJ1-5 | TRBV28 | once | TGTGCCAGCAGGCCAACAACAGGGCACGGACAGCCCCAGCATTTT | CASRPTTGHGQPQHF
TRBD1 | TRBJ2-4 | TRBV19 | - | TGTGCCAGTAGTGTGACAGGGATAAAAAACATTCAGTACTTC | CASSVTGIKNIQYF
- | TRBJ1-1 | TRBV7-9 | - | TGTGCCAACAGCTTGACAGTTTCTGAAGCTTTCTTT | CANSLTVSEAFF
- | TRBJ1-1 | TRBV6-1 | - | TGTGCCAGCAGTGAGCGTTGGCCAAATGAAGCTTTCTTT | CASSERWPNEAFF
- | TRBJ1-1 | TRBV2 | - | TGTGCCAGCAGTCCCCGCGAAAGGCAGGGAGGGGGCACTGAAGCTTTCTTT | CASSPRERQGGGTEAFF
TRBD2 | TRBJ2-1 | TRBV28 | - | TGTGCCAGCAGTTTATATGGGCCTAGCGGGTCAGATGAGCAGTTCTTC | CASSLYGPSGSDEQFF
- | TRBJ2-5 | TRBV5-1 | - | TGCGCCAGCACCGTTTCGGCCCGGGGGAGGAAAGAGACCCAGTACTTC | CASTVSARGRKETQYF
TRBD2 | TRBJ2-3 | TRBV5-1 | - | TGCGCCAGCAGCTCCTTGACTAGCGGGAGGGACTCAGATACGCAGTATTTT | CASSSLTSGRDSDTQYF
- | TRBJ2-1 | TRBV9 | - | TGTGCCAGCAGCGGCGGACCCCCGTCAATCAATGAGCAGTTCTTC | CASSGGPPSINEQFF
- | TRBJ2-4 | TRBV7-8 | - | TGTGCCAGCAGCCCCGGTGCACAGGTAGCCAAAAACATTCAGTACTTC | CASSPGAQVAKNIQYF
- | TRBJ2-7 | TRBV7-2 | - | TGTGCCAGCAGCCCGGACAGCCCCTACGAGCAGTACTTC | CASSPDSPYEQYF
- | TRBJ2-1 | TRBV28 | - | TGTGCCAGCACAAGGAGGGCGCTATACAATGAGCAGTTCTTC | CASTRRALYNEQFF
TRBD2 | TRBJ2-7 | TRBV6-4 | - | TGTGCCAGCAACGGGAGGGCCACCTACGAGCAGTACTTC | CASNGRATYEQYF